The clone carrying this T cell receptor (beta chain) came up many times. One entry per CDR3 protein results from TCRdb running MiXCR on the RT-PCR reads. The sample holds about 160,000 distinct CDR3 sequences, 9.5% to 13% seen once. This entry comes from a study of response to subunit inactivated influenza vaccine. Germline V gives CDR1 SGHRS, CDR2 YFSETQ. After removal of 4 bases from V and 0 bases from J, the junction contained 4 bases not matched to a gene. The CDR3 loop spans 16 amino acids. This material consisted of non-naive T cells sorted from PBMCs, taken around seven weeks after vaccination. This receptor was identified in a man aged 45-65 years who received an inactivated influenza vaccine. J is TRBJ2-7 and V is TRBV5-1; 13 bases are a match to TRBD2. CDR3 bases: TGCGCCAGCAGCCCAGGGACTAGCGGGATCTCCTACGAGCAGTACTTC. Translation gives CASSPGTSGISYEQYF.